This T cell receptor beta chain stems from a study of blood T cell repertoires in COVID-19. The overall study: Material from acute and convalescent COVID-19 was sourced from the United States, Italy and Spain. PBMCs, B-cell-depleted T cells, or T cells were the source of the cDNA or gDNA that made up the material.

Only in-frame clones appear in the TCRdb table, and some are missing; sequencing was by immunoSEQ multiplex PCR. This sample has approximately 180,000 clones; 75% to 90% occur once, and the top ten carry 3.3%. This CDR3 is 12 amino acids long. Germline assignment: CDR1 SGHRS and CDR2 YFSETQ. With V trimmed by 4 bases and J by 5 bases, 3 bases remained unmatched. This chain connects TRBV5-1 to TRBJ2-7, with TRBD1 matching over 7 bases. This TCR was recovered from a man in his 60s with acute or convalescent COVID-19. Input material: peripheral blood. CDR3 bases: TGCGCCAGCAGCGACCAGGGGGACGAGCAGTACTTC. Residues: CASSDQGDEQYF.